Listed here are 4 T cell receptor beta chains from one sample, sequenced in a study of T-cell reconstitution after alpha-beta-depleted transplantation in children. Unique molecular identifiers were incorporated when the TCRbeta library was constructed. TCRdb analysed the PCR reads with MiXCR anew, one entry per CDR3 protein. The sample lists over 550,000 distinct CDR3 sequences, over 9.5% seen once, with 4% in the top ten. The source was PBMCs from the stem cell graft donor, collected from the stem cell graft. The receptors come from a human donor who donated a stem cell graft to a child with acute myeloid leukemia.

In this sample, this clonotype turned up many times. V is TRBV4-2 and J is TRBJ2-5; no firm D call. CDR1 and CDR2 from the germline V gene are LGHNA and YNFKEQ. The CDR3 consists of 14 residues. V was pared by 1 base and J by 3 bases, with 9 bases between. CDR3 residues: CASSQARYKETQYF. Here the CDR3 DNA reads TGTGCCAGCAGCCAAGCTAGGTATAAAGAGACCCAGTACTTC.

There are a few counts of this clonotype. The chain has TRBV11-2 and TRBJ2-1, with 8 positions matching TRBD2. This CDR3 spans 19 amino acids. CDR1 and CDR2 from the germline V gene are SGHAT and FQNNGV. With 0 bases clipped from V and 1 base from J, the junction kept 11 bases outside the gene matches. The CDR3 here is CASSLDLSRLAGSYNEQFF. The CDR3 DNA is TGTGCCAGCAGCTTAGATCTAAGTAGGCTAGCGGGTTCCTACAATGAGCAGTTCTTC.

The V gene is TRBV9, the J gene TRBJ2-5; 7 bases align to TRBD1. CDR1 SGDLS and CDR2 YYNGEE come from the germline V gene. With V trimmed by 7 bases and J by 2 bases, 5 bases remained unmatched. This CDR3 comprises 13 residues. This CDR3 is CASGQASQETQYF. The CDR3 nucleotides are TGTGCCAGCGGACAGGCGTCGCAAGAGACCCAGTACTTC.

The chain links TRBV20-1 to TRBJ1-2; 8 bases agree with TRBD1. CDR1 is DFQATT, CDR2 SNEGSKA, per germline (reference sequence). The V gene end was trimmed by 1 base and the J gene end by 4 bases; junction bases not matched to a gene: 5. The CDR3 runs 14 residues. The CDR3 coding sequence is TGCAGTGCTAGAGCTCTGGGACAGGTCTATGGCTACACCTTC. Protein sequence: CSARALGQVYGYTF.